This T cell receptor beta chain was sequenced for a study of blood T cell repertoires in COVID-19. Germline-derived CDR1 and CDR2 are SGHTA and FQGNSA. The V gene lost 0 bases and the J gene lost 6 bases, with 9 bases spanning the gap. The CDR3 covers 13 residues. Produced via immunoSEQ multiplex PCR; TCRdb's table is partial and in-frame only. The table includes about 280,000 clones, 90% detected once. This clonotype originated in a woman aged 18-35 years with acute COVID-19. This chain links TRBV7-2 with TRBJ2-7, with TRBD2 as a possible D gene (7 bases). Sequencing was done on a sample of PBMCs or T cells enriched from blood (not recorded which). CDR3 DNA sequence: TGTGCCAGCAGCTTAGCGGGGGGGCGCGAGCAGTACTTC. Protein sequence: CASSLAGGREQYF.